A selection of T cell receptor beta chains follows, all from one sample in a study of cytomegalovirus exposure and HLA in healthy donors. The protocol was immunoSEQ multiplex PCR, while the TCRdb copy is restricted to in-frame clones and leaves out a portion. The table includes 95,000 to 150,000 clones, under 20% detected once. Sequencing used PBMCs. These receptors were collected from a female donor in good health and CMV-seropositive. Each CDR3 is given without its conserved first and last residue. Fields, in order: CDR3 length, V gene, CDR3 protein.

>14|TRBV28
ASSLPWGRSNEKLF
>11|TRBV5-5
ASSLLNTGELF
>14|TRBV7-9
ASSLSLYATNEKLF
>13|TRBV19
ASIPSVYSNQPQH
>13|TRBV5-1
ASSLVGRSGNTIY
>15|TRBV7-9
ASSPILNRGTNEKLF
>17|TRBV6-1
ASSVEPPVIQGTNSPLH
>12|TRBV30
AWSRDATNEKLF
>13|TRBV6-1
ASRPQGQGAYGYT
>12|TRBV10-3
AISEQGIVTEAF
>13|TRBV29-1
SVDGSPGKNTEAF
>11|TRBV27
ASSSASGGEQY
>11|TRBV7-9
ASSRGQGHEQY
>12|TRBV6-5
ASSRGTDSYEQY
>12|TRBV19
ASSRDRLNQPQH
>14|TRBV5-1
ASSRRLAGNTGELF
>8|TRBV28
ATSSYGYT
>13|TRBV18
ASSQGTQNPYEQY
>13|TRBV11-2
ASSSTGEDNQPQH
>14|TRBV30
AWMPLGGSLGDTQY
>15|TRBV28
ASSLTRTSGGGDTQY
>13|TRBV30
AWSAIVGGTDTQY
>16|TRBV15
ATSREVGQGAPGNTIY
>12|TRBV28
ASSLAGGYNEQF
>11|TRBV30
AWSITAGNTIY
>12|TRBV29-1
SASDRGTDYGYT
>11|TRBV4-3
ASSQDVNQPQH
>13|TRBV15
ATSTREQASYEQY
>11|TRBV12-5
ASGPTGGDGYT
>12|TRBV7-2
ASSLTTGGTSQH
>11|TRBV29-1
SVDRAGANVLT
>11|TRBV9
ASSVGLRQPQH
>14|TRBV9
ASSGGLAELTDTQY
>13|TRBV5-1
ASSLGTGNRDGYT
>15|TRBV5-6
ASSLISSGMGKNIQY
>12|TRBV6-4
ATKLLADTGELF
>15|TRBV4-3
ASSQDSTGDYNTEAF
>13|TRBV5-1
ASYMGQGRTGELF
>17|TRBV18
ASSPGLAGAQASTDTQY
>17|TRBV5-6
ASSPWLRTSSPHKETQY
>12|TRBV19
ASRAWTMNTEAF
>13|TRBV5-1
ASSWTSGGTYEQY
>13|TRBV28
ASRPIRVTVYGYT